Listed below are T cell receptor beta chains from one sample, sequenced in a study of T cells in Graves' hyperthyroidism and ophthalmopathy. Via MiXCR, TCRdb re-called the multiplex PCR reads, giving one row per CDR3 protein. The table has roughly 710,000 distinct CDR3 sequences, approximately 36% seen once. Sequencing used blood. The source is a woman aged 40 to 55 with Graves' hyperthyroidism. The CDR3 runs from the conserved cysteine through the conserved F or W. D genes are given only for firm matches. Not every row has a clone size; where given, it reads once, few, many or a size class.

clone_size | j_call | d_call | v_call | cdr3_aa | cdr3_nt
few | TRBJ2-7 | NA | TRBV6-5 | CASIETLSSYEQYF | TGTGCCAGCATCGAGACACTTAGCTCCTACGAGCAGTACTTC
NA | TRBJ1-2 | NA | TRBV5-6 | CASSGVGGDTESYGYTF | TGTGCCAGCAGCGGGGTTGGTGGGGACACCGAATCGTATGGCTACACCTTC
NA | TRBJ1-4 | NA | TRBV6-1 | CASSEPGGADEKLFF | TGTGCCAGCAGTGAACCCGGAGGGGCGGATGAAAAACTGTTTTTT
NA | TRBJ1-4 | NA | TRBV10-3 | CAPTAGTGNEKLFF | TGTGCCCCCACGGCAGGGACGGGTAATGAAAAACTGTTTTTT
many | TRBJ2-5 | NA | TRBV7-2 | CASSLGLLARETQYF | TGTGCCAGCAGCTTAGGCTTGCTGGCGAGGGAGACCCAGTACTTC
NA | TRBJ1-1 | NA | TRBV27 | CASSFQISAEAFF | TGTGCCAGCAGTTTCCAAATATCCGCTGAAGCTTTCTTT
few | TRBJ2-1 | TRBD1 | TRBV15 | CATSRVSGTGQFF | TGTGCCACCAGCAGAGTCTCCGGGACAGGGCAGTTCTTC
once | TRBJ1-2 | NA | TRBV10-3 | CAISDQVHSNGYTF | TGTGCCATCAGTGACCAGGTACACTCTAATGGCTACACCTTC
many | TRBJ2-2 | NA | TRBV25-1 | CASSDSTAAGELFF | TGTGCCAGCAGTGATTCGACAGCTGCTGGGGAGCTGTTTTTT
NA | TRBJ1-2 | TRBD1 | TRBV20-1 | CSARHQDRGKTLYGYTF | TGCAGTGCTCGCCATCAGGACAGGGGGAAAACTTTATATGGCTACACCTTC
many | TRBJ2-5 | NA | TRBV20-1 | CSAAVWDWETQYF | TGCAGTGCTGCGGTATGGGACTGGGAGACCCAGTACTTC
NA | TRBJ2-7 | NA | TRBV7-9 | CASSLRRTPYEQYF | TGTGCCAGCAGCCTTAGACGGACCCCCTACGAGCAGTACTTC
many | TRBJ1-1 | NA | TRBV10-2 | CASSEPGARPEAFF | TGCGCCAGCAGTGAGCCCGGGGCCCGGCCGGAAGCTTTCTTT
many | TRBJ2-5 | TRBD2 | TRBV2 | CASSEPPGLAKETQYF | TGTGCCAGCAGTGAACCGCCCGGACTAGCGAAAGAGACCCAGTACTTC
many | TRBJ1-5 | NA | TRBV20-1 | CSARDGQWRNQPQHF | TGCAGTGCTAGAGATGGACAGTGGCGCAATCAGCCCCAGCATTTT
NA | TRBJ1-4 | NA | TRBV25-1 | CASSEYLWATNEKLFF | TGTGCCAGCAGTGAATATTTGTGGGCAACTAATGAAAAACTGTTTTTT
NA | TRBJ2-2 | TRBD1 | TRBV4-1 | CASRRQGANTGELFF | TGCGCCAGCAGGCGACAGGGGGCGAACACCGGGGAGCTGTTTTTT
NA | TRBJ2-7 | NA | TRBV20-1 | CSAADGGYYEQYF | TGCAGTGCTGCCGACGGGGGCTACTACGAGCAGTACTTC
NA | TRBJ2-7 | NA | TRBV20-1 | CSAVKAEFYEQYF | TGCAGTGCCGTCAAAGCGGAATTCTACGAGCAGTACTTC
NA | TRBJ2-7 | TRBD1 | TRBV5-8 | CASSHRDRFWSEQYF | TGTGCCAGCAGTCACCGGGACAGGTTTTGGAGCGAGCAGTACTTC
few | TRBJ1-1 | NA | TRBV6-5 | CASRQGLRTEAFF | TGTGCCAGCAGGCAGGGTTTGAGAACTGAAGCTTTCTTT
many | TRBJ2-5 | TRBD2 | TRBV7-8 | CASSSWTSAETQYF | TGTGCCAGCAGCTCTTGGACTAGCGCAGAGACCCAGTACTTC
many | TRBJ2-5 | NA | TRBV29-1 | CSAVRGEGQETQYF | TGCAGCGCCGTCCGGGGCGAGGGGCAAGAGACCCAGTACTTC
many | TRBJ1-1 | NA | TRBV7-9 | CASSKDSNTEAFF | TGTGCCAGCAGCAAAGACAGTAACACTGAAGCTTTCTTT
NA | TRBJ2-3 | NA | TRBV19 | CASSTGKLGRDTQYF | TGTGCCAGTAGTACCGGTAAACTAGGAAGAGATACGCAGTATTTT
NA | TRBJ2-5 | TRBD2 | TRBV28 | CAGGTSAQETQYF | TGTGCCGGTGGGACTAGCGCGCAAGAGACCCAGTACTTC
NA | TRBJ1-1 | NA | TRBV24-1 | CATSDAGGREAFF | TGTGCCACCAGTGATGCCGGCGGCCGCGAAGCTTTCTTT
NA | TRBJ2-2 | NA | TRBV6-5 | CASSYSLSTGELFF | TGTGCCAGCAGTTACTCCCTGAGCACCGGGGAGCTGTTTTTT
many | TRBJ2-5 | NA | TRBV29-1 | CSVGGEETQYF | TGCAGCGTAGGTGGGGAAGAGACCCAGTACTTC
NA | TRBJ2-5 | TRBD2 | TRBV20-1 | CSAVAGGRDTQYF | TGCAGTGCTGTAGCGGGGGGAAGAGATACGCAGTACTTC
NA | TRBJ2-7 | TRBD1 | TRBV24-1 | CASSPRGTEALYEQYF | TGTGCCAGCAGCCCAAGGGGGACAGAGGCCCTCTACGAGCAGTACTTC
NA | TRBJ2-7 | TRBD2 | TRBV7-9 | CASSPLAGTSVSYEQYF | TGTGCCAGCTCACCCCTTGCCGGGACTAGCGTCTCCTACGAGCAGTACTTC
few | TRBJ2-2 | NA | TRBV12-5 | CASGMSGTLNVGELFF | TGTGCTAGTGGCATGTCCGGGACCCTTAATGTCGGGGAGCTGTTTTTT
NA | TRBJ1-2 | NA | TRBV5-1 | CASMARSGDYGYTF | TGCGCCAGCATGGCAAGGTCGGGGGATTATGGCTACACCTTC
many | TRBJ2-7 | TRBD1 | TRBV20-1 | CSGRSDRPYEQYF | TGCAGTGGTAGGTCGGACAGGCCCTACGAGCAGTACTTC
NA | TRBJ2-6 | NA | TRBV29-1 | CSVEGSFSGANVLTF | TGCAGCGTAGAGGGCAGCTTCTCTGGGGCCAACGTCCTGACTTTC
NA | TRBJ1-5 | NA | TRBV7-9 | CATALSRANQPQHF | TGTGCCACCGCGCTTAGCAGGGCCAATCAGCCCCAGCATTTT
few | TRBJ1-3 | NA | TRBV5-1 | CASSRGLPNTIYF | TGCGCCAGCAGCCGGGGACTTCCAAACACCATATATTTT
NA | TRBJ1-6 | NA | TRBV7-7 | CASSRGPTGKDSPLHF | TGTGCTAGCAGCCGCGGCCCCACGGGGAAGGATTCACCCCTCCACTTT
NA | TRBJ2-7 | NA | TRBV6-5 | CASSYGSITPYEQYF | TGTGCCAGCAGTTACGGAAGCATTACCCCCTATGAGCAGTACTTC
NA | TRBJ1-2 | NA | TRBV10-2 | CASSGSSEGYTF | TGCGCCAGCAGTGGATCATCGGAGGGCTACACCTTC
NA | TRBJ2-1 | TRBD2 | TRBV20-1 | CSATGTSYNEQFF | TGCAGTGCTACCGGGACTAGCTACAATGAGCAGTTCTTC
NA | TRBJ2-2 | NA | TRBV11-3 | CASSLTYPRTGELFF | TGTGCCAGCAGCCTCACCTACCCGCGGACCGGGGAGCTGTTTTTT
many | TRBJ1-2 | NA | TRBV6-6 | CASSWAPSGSKHGYTF | TGTGCCAGCAGTTGGGCCCCTTCAGGGTCGAAGCATGGCTACACCTTC
few | TRBJ2-7 | NA | TRBV12-3/TRBV12-4 | CASSLRGGTRNEQYF | TGTGCCAGCAGCTTAAGGGGGGGGACGAGGAACGAGCAGTACTTC
NA | TRBJ2-7 | TRBD1 | TRBV5-1 | CAKRGPNFSYGQYF | TGTGCCAAAAGGGGGCCTAACTTCTCCTACGGGCAGTACTTC
many | TRBJ1-2 | TRBD1 | TRBV20-1 | CSARDAGTGGYGYTF | TGCAGTGCTAGAGATGCGGGGACAGGGGGCTATGGCTACACCTTC
NA | TRBJ1-1 | TRBD1 | TRBV4-3 | CASSQRQGAMTAFF | TGCGCCAGCAGCCAAAGACAGGGGGCGATGACGGCTTTCTTT
many | TRBJ1-5 | TRBD1 | TRBV2 | CASKDRGDQPQHF | TGTGCCAGCAAGGACAGGGGGGATCAGCCCCAGCATTTT
few | TRBJ2-7 | NA | TRBV28 | CASSANDRSSYEQYF | TGTGCCAGCAGTGCTAACGACAGGTCTTCCTACGAGCAGTACTTC
NA | TRBJ2-5 | NA | TRBV2 | CASSVLQQGDDRYF | TGTGCCAGCAGTGTCCTACAACAAGGAGATGATCGGTACTTC